The rows below give T cell receptor beta chains drawn from one sample of a study of T-cell reconstitution after alpha-beta-depleted transplantation in children. TCRdb re-derived calls from the PCR reads in MiXCR, one entry per CDR3 protein. The table lists 440,000 or so distinct CDR3 sequences, around 46% of them singletons. Sequencing used PBMCs, obtained before TCRalphabeta/CD19-depleted stem cell transplant. The source of these receptors is a girl aged 2 to 10 with aplastic anemia, due to receive a stem cell transplant. CDR3s include the opening cysteine and the closing phenylalanine or tryptophan. The D gene is left open where the match is weak. Where a row states a size, it is once, few, many or the class of an expanded clone; other rows omit it.

V: TRBV12-3/TRBV12-4; D: TRBD1; size: -; J: TRBJ2-7; DNA: TGTGCCAGCAGCCTTCGGACAGGGGCGGCCTACGAGCAGTACTTC; CDR3: CASSLRTGAAYEQYF
V: TRBV20-1; D: -; size: -; J: TRBJ2-1; DNA: TGCAGTGCTAGAGATAGTTCGAAATTGACAGGGAGGGTAGGTGAGCAGTTCTTC; CDR3: CSARDSSKLTGRVGEQFF
V: TRBV5-1; D: TRBD2; size: many; J: TRBJ2-3; DNA: TGCGCCAGCAGCTCGGGACTAGCGGGAGCAGATACGCAGTATTTT; CDR3: CASSSGLAGADTQYF
V: TRBV5-1; D: TRBD2; size: -; J: TRBJ2-3; DNA: TGCGCCAGCAGCTCTCGACTAGCGGGAGTTCGGGATACGCAGTATTTT; CDR3: CASSSRLAGVRDTQYF
V: TRBV20-1; D: -; size: -; J: TRBJ2-1; DNA: TGCAGTCAGCCGTTGAGCTCCTACAATGAGCAGTTCTTC; CDR3: CSQPLSSYNEQFF
V: TRBV7-6; D: TRBD2; size: few; J: TRBJ2-1; DNA: TGTGCCAGCAGCTTGACTAGCGGGACCCACAATGAGCAGTTCTTC; CDR3: CASSLTSGTHNEQFF
V: TRBV5-1; D: -; size: many; J: TRBJ2-1; DNA: TGCGCCAGCAGCTTGGAAGTGGTATGGGACAATGAGCAGTTCTTC; CDR3: CASSLEVVWDNEQFF
V: TRBV19; D: -; size: few; J: TRBJ2-1; DNA: TGTGCCAGTAGTATGTCGAACAGGGCTCATCGTGAGCAGTTCTTC; CDR3: CASSMSNRAHREQFF
V: TRBV28; D: -; size: -; J: TRBJ2-3; DNA: TGTGCCAGCAGTTTATTCTGGCCGAGCACAGATACGCAGTATTTT; CDR3: CASSLFWPSTDTQYF
V: TRBV29-1; D: TRBD2; size: -; J: TRBJ2-7; DNA: TGCAGCGTCCTAGCGGGTTCGTCCTACGAGCAGTACTTC; CDR3: CSVLAGSSYEQYF
V: TRBV5-1; D: -; size: many; J: TRBJ1-1; DNA: TGCGCCAGCAGCTTCGAGGGCATGAGGACTGAAGCTTTCTTT; CDR3: CASSFEGMRTEAFF
V: TRBV27; D: -; size: -; J: TRBJ2-1; DNA: TGTGCCAGCAGTTCAATAGCGCAAAACTCCTACAATGAGCAGTTCTTC; CDR3: CASSSIAQNSYNEQFF
V: TRBV28; D: -; size: -; J: TRBJ2-2; DNA: TGTGCCAGCAGTCCCCCGGAGACCACAGCGAACACCGGGGAGCTGTTTTTT; CDR3: CASSPPETTANTGELFF
V: TRBV10-3; D: TRBD2; size: few; J: TRBJ2-3; DNA: TGTGCCATCAGTGAGTCGGGACTAGCGGGAGTTATGGGCACAGATACGCAGTATTTT; CDR3: CAISESGLAGVMGTDTQYF
V: TRBV27; D: -; size: -; J: TRBJ2-1; DNA: TGTGCCAGCAGTCCCCTGGGGACTCGGTGGGACGAGTTCGGGCAGTTCTTC; CDR3: CASSPLGTRWDEFGQFF
V: TRBV20-1; D: TRBD2; size: many; J: TRBJ2-2; DNA: TGCAGTGCCCCGACTAGCGGGAGGGTGAACACCGGGGAGCTGTTTTTT; CDR3: CSAPTSGRVNTGELFF
V: TRBV7-9; D: -; size: -; J: TRBJ2-1; DNA: TGTGCCAGCAGCTCTCCCGGGGACCCCCGCTCCTACAATGAGCAGTTCTTC; CDR3: CASSSPGDPRSYNEQFF
V: TRBV5-1; D: TRBD1; size: -; J: TRBJ1-6; DNA: TGCGCCAGCAGATCCGGGGGACAGAATAATTCACCCCTCCACTTT; CDR3: CASRSGGQNNSPLHF
V: TRBV18; D: -; size: few; J: TRBJ2-5; DNA: TGTGCCAGCTCACCAACTAATGGACCTCAAGAGACCCAGTACTTC; CDR3: CASSPTNGPQETQYF
V: TRBV20-1; D: TRBD2; size: -; J: TRBJ2-3; DNA: TGCAGTGCCAGTCCTGGGGGGGGGTGGACAGATACGCAGTATTTT; CDR3: CSASPGGGWTDTQYF
V: TRBV4-2; D: TRBD2; size: -; J: TRBJ2-1; DNA: TGTGCCAGCAGCCGCGAGACCGGGACTAGCGGGAACAATGAGCAGTTCTTC; CDR3: CASSRETGTSGNNEQFF
V: TRBV6-1; D: TRBD2; size: many; J: TRBJ2-1; DNA: TGTGCCAGCAGCCAAGGGGGACTAGCGCCCAATGAGCAGTTCTTC; CDR3: CASSQGGLAPNEQFF
V: TRBV7-9; D: TRBD2; size: -; J: TRBJ2-3; DNA: TGTGCCGCAAGCGGGGGGCACACAGATACGCAGTATTTT; CDR3: CAASGGHTDTQYF
V: TRBV30; D: -; size: -; J: TRBJ1-2; DNA: TGTGCCTGGGGACCCGAGGGGGTTACTAACTATGGCTACACCTTC; CDR3: CAWGPEGVTNYGYTF
V: TRBV20-1; D: -; size: few; J: TRBJ1-2; DNA: TGCAGTGCTAGGGGGGGTGATCTCAGCTACACCTTC; CDR3: CSARGGDLSYTF
V: TRBV30; D: -; size: few; J: TRBJ2-2; DNA: TGTGCCTGGAGTGTACCCCTCCCTCGGGGGGAGCTGTTTTTT; CDR3: CAWSVPLPRGELFF
V: TRBV20-1; D: TRBD2; size: -; J: TRBJ2-1; DNA: TGCTGGGCCCCGGGTCCCGGTTCTAGCGGGAGGGAAGTAGGGAATGAGCAGTTCTTC; CDR3: CWAPGPGSSGREVGNEQFF
V: TRBV5-1; D: TRBD1; size: -; J: TRBJ2-1; DNA: TGCGCCAGCAGCTTGATCGGACAGGGGAACAATGAGCAGTTCTTC; CDR3: CASSLIGQGNNEQFF
V: TRBV20-1; D: TRBD2; size: few; J: TRBJ2-1; DNA: TGCAGTGCTAGAGTCCCGGGACTAGCGGATACAAAGCAGTTCTTC; CDR3: CSARVPGLADTKQFF
V: TRBV5-1; D: TRBD1; size: few; J: TRBJ1-5; DNA: TGCGCCAGCATATTCCCCGCCCGGGACAGGGTGGCGGATTATAGCAATCAGCCCCAGCATTTT; CDR3: CASIFPARDRVADYSNQPQHF
V: TRBV19; D: TRBD1; size: many; J: TRBJ2-2; DNA: TGTGCCAGTAGTATTCTCGACAGGGGAAACACCGGGGAGCTGTTTTTT; CDR3: CASSILDRGNTGELFF
V: TRBV7-2; D: TRBD2; size: -; J: TRBJ2-3; DNA: TGTGCCAGCAGCTTAGGCGGGGGGGCACGTGATACGCAGTATTTT; CDR3: CASSLGGGARDTQYF
V: TRBV7-2; D: -; size: few; J: TRBJ1-6; DNA: TGTGCCAGCAGCAATAATTCACCCCTCCACTTT; CDR3: CASSNNSPLHF
V: TRBV3-1; D: -; size: -; J: TRBJ2-3; DNA: TGTGCCAGCAGCCCTATCGGGAAAGGCACAGATACGCAGTATTTT; CDR3: CASSPIGKGTDTQYF
V: TRBV6-1; D: -; size: -; J: TRBJ2-7; DNA: TGTGCCAGCAGCTCCTTCCGGGACACACGCTCCTACGAGCAGTACTTC; CDR3: CASSSFRDTRSYEQYF
V: TRBV7-9; D: -; size: -; J: TRBJ2-5; DNA: TGTGCCAGCGGACCCAGGCCGGGAAGAAAAAAGGGAGAGACCCAGTACTTC; CDR3: CASGPRPGRKKGETQYF
V: TRBV20-1; D: -; size: -; J: TRBJ2-5; DNA: TGCAGTGCTATAGCCCGTAGGAGGGAGACCCAGTACTTC; CDR3: CSAIARRRETQYF
V: TRBV7-2; D: -; size: many; J: TRBJ2-2; DNA: TGTGCCAGCAGCTTATATTTAACCGGGGAGCTGTTTTTT; CDR3: CASSLYLTGELFF
V: TRBV6-5; D: TRBD1; size: -; J: TRBJ1-1; DNA: TGTGCCAGCAGTTACGGACAGGGGAACACTGAAGCTTTCTTT; CDR3: CASSYGQGNTEAFF
V: TRBV20-1; D: -; size: many; J: TRBJ2-3; DNA: TGCAGTGCTCCTAGTGGGGCGGGCTTTTACACAGATACGCAGTATTTT; CDR3: CSAPSGAGFYTDTQYF
V: TRBV4-2; D: TRBD2; size: -; J: TRBJ2-3; DNA: TGTGCCAGCAGCCTTTTGGGAGGGGCCACAGATACGCAGTATTTT; CDR3: CASSLLGGATDTQYF